This TCR beta chain was observed in a study of human T cells and chemical hapten exposure. Regarding time point: patch test 2, 6 weeks after DPC sensitization. As to treatment: therapeutic diphenylcyclopropenone sensitization with weekly scalp DPC. Each patch test followed a blood draw. TCRdb reanalysed the RACE reads using MiXCR and keeps one entry per CDR3 protein. The sample comprises around 50,000 distinct CDR3 sequences, less than 10% of which are singletons, and over 1.5% rests with the top ten. Between the trimmed V and J ends, which lost 4 bases and 7 bases, there was a span of 12 bases. CDR1 SGHTA and CDR2 FQGNSA come from the germline V gene. The CDR3 length is 13 residues.

The TCR comes from a woman aged 45-65 years with alopecia areata. Some clones in this sample may be carry-over from other donors' samples. The rearrangement links TRBV7-2 to TRBJ2-3; D unclear. Sample: whole blood, taken in connection with sensitization to the hapten diphenylcyclopropenone (DPC). Here the CDR3 reads CASSYQSPYTQYF. CDR3 nucleotides: TGTGCCAGCAGCTACCAGTCACCCTATACGCAGTATTTT.